These 6 T cell receptor beta chains share one sample of origin, sequenced in a study of CXCR4 blockade with PD-1 therapy in pancreatic cancer. Measured with immunoSEQ multiplex PCR; TCRdb has only the in-frame clones, and not every one. The sample lists roughly 18,000 clones, over 60% occurring once. The sequenced sample was tumor tissue. These receptor sequences come from a human donor with pancreatic ductal adenocarcinoma.

This rearrangement joins TRBV19 to TRBJ2-3; D might be TRBD1 (7 bases). Trimming stripped 5 bases from V and 4 bases from J, with 25 bases between. The CDR3 runs to 18 residues. Looked up from germline, CDR1 is LNHDA and CDR2 is SQIVND (reference sequence). The CDR3 region has the DNA TGTGCCAGTAGTGAGCGGGCCCCGGGACAGACAGGCGCAGATACGCAGTATTTT. Amino acid sequence: CASSERAPGQTGADTQYF.

The sample holds one count of this clone. J is TRBJ2-3 and V is TRBV6-8, with 9 bases aligning to TRBD1. Germline loops: CDR1 MNHGY, CDR2 SAAAGT. V trimming: 4 bases; J trimming: 1 base; junction bases outside the gene matches: 3. The CDR3 length is 15 residues. This CDR3 reads CASSWGQGRTDTQYF. In DNA, the CDR3 is TGTGCCAGCAGTTGGGGACAGGGACGCACAGATACGCAGTATTTT.

The CDR3 DNA is TGCAGCGTTTCTCTCGCCGGGACAGGGTCCACTGAAGCTTTCTTT. Amino acids: CSVSLAGTGSTEAFF. This chain uses TRBV29-1 with TRBJ1-1; TRBD1 matches 9 bases. This CDR3 spans 15 amino acids. Germline values: CDR1 SQVTM, CDR2 ANQGSEA. The trim removed 5 bases at V and 4 bases at J, leaving 11 bases unmatched.

The rearrangement joins TRBV19 to TRBJ2-1; D is unresolved. Germline CDR1 and CDR2: LNHDA and SQIVND (reference sequence). Trimming took 5 bases from V and 0 from J, leaving 11 bases between them. This CDR3 is built from 15 residues. The CDR3 spells CASSFDGSSYNEQFF. The DNA for the CDR3 is TGTGCCAGTAGTTTCGACGGCAGCTCCTACAATGAGCAGTTCTTC.

By proportion, this clone is medium-sized. The rearrangement links TRBV1 to TRBJ2-7; TRBD2 is the table's D call and was not checked against the DNA. TRBV1 is marked as a pseudogene. CDR3 length equals 13 residues. CDR3 residues: CASSRTTTYEQYF. Here the CDR3 DNA reads TGCGCCAGCAGCCGGACGACTACCTACGAGCAGTACTTC.

V gene TRBV30 combines with J gene TRBJ2-1; 14 nucleotides align to TRBD2. V dropped 3 bases and J dropped 9; count of bases not matched to a gene: 10. Germline V gene sequence: CDR1 GTSNPN, CDR2 SVGIG (reference sequence). The CDR3 runs 16 residues. DNA for the CDR3: TGTGCCTGGAGGGGGAATGGGACTAGCGGGAGACGTGAGCAGTTCTTC. It translates to CAWRGNGTSGRREQFF.